This T cell receptor beta chain was sequenced for a study of cytomegalovirus exposure and HLA in healthy donors. Whole-study findings and limits: Reports credit the classifier with highly specific, highly sensitive diagnosis of cytomegalovirus status.

The count of this clone is one. Its antigen is currently unknown. Trimming left V 3 bases short and J 7 bases short, with 19 bases between. The CDR3 covers 14 residues. In germline, CDR1 is GTSNPN, CDR2 SVGIG (reference sequence). Sequencing used immunoSEQ multiplex PCR; TCRdb keeps in-frame clones, though not all of them. The sample lists a few hundred thousand clones; 86% were seen once. Separate from the roughly 710-subject first cohort, the approximately 120-subject validation cohort was the one that the donors belonged to. The receptor's source is a young woman in good health and CMV-seronegative. The J gene is TRBJ2-7, the V gene TRBV30; possibly TRBD1 for D (7 bases). Input material: PBMCs. This chain's CDR3 is CAWSLGTAAGEQYF. DNA of the CDR3: TGTGCCTGGAGCCTAGGGACAGCTGCGGGAGAGCAGTACTTC.